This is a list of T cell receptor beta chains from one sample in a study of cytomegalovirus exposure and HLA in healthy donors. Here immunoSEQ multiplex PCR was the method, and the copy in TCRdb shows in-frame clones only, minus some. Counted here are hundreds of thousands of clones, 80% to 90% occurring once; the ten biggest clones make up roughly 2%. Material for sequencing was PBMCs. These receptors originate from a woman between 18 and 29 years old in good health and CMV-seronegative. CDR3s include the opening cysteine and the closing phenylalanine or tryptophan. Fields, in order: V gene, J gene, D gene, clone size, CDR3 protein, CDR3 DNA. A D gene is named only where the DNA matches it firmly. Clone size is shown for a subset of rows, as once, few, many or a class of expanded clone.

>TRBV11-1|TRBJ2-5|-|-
CASSSKGAYQETQYF
TGTGCCAGCAGCTCAAAGGGAGCGTACCAAGAGACCCAGTACTTC
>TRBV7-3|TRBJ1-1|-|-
CASSPSQGSRTEAFF
TGTGCCAGCAGCCCTAGCCAGGGGTCGAGGACTGAAGCTTTCTTT
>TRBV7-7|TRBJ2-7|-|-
CASSLGQEGEQYF
TGTGCTAGCAGCCTCGGACAGGAGGGCGAGCAGTACTTC
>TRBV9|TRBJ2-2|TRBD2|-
CASSGGTSGVYTGELFF
TGTGCCAGCAGCGGCGGGACTAGCGGGGTCTATACCGGGGAGCTGTTTTTT
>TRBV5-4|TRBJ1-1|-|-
CASSSAREGMNTEAFF
TGTGCCAGCAGCTCCGCCAGGGAGGGGATGAACACTGAAGCTTTCTTT
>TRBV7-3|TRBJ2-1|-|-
CASSPSPGGDEQFF
TGTGCCAGCAGCCCCTCCCCGGGGGGCGATGAGCAGTTCTTC
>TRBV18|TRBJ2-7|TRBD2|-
CASSPLGSGGYEQYF
TGTGCCAGCTCACCGTTAGGTAGCGGGGGCTACGAGCAGTACTTC
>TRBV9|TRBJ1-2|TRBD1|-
CASSVGVGQGQNGYTF
TGTGCCAGCAGCGTAGGAGTGGGACAGGGTCAAAATGGCTACACCTTC
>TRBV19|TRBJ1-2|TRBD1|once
CASSTGQGANGYTF
TGTGCCAGTAGTACCGGACAGGGGGCCAATGGCTACACCTTC
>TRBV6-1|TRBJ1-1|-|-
CASSSQGFTEAFF
TGTGCCAGCAGTTCTCAGGGGTTCACTGAAGCTTTCTTT
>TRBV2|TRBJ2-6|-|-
CASSEGKGAGANVLTF
TGTGCCAGCAGTGAAGGGAAGGGGGCTGGGGCCAACGTCCTGACTTTC
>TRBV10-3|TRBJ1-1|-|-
CAIAGGRNTEAFF
TGTGCCATAGCGGGGGGCAGAAACACTGAAGCTTTCTTT
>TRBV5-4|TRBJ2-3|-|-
CASSLEMAITDTQYF
TGTGCCAGCAGCTTGGAGATGGCCATCACAGATACGCAGTATTTT
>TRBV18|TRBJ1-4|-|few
CASSPPSHTQAEKLFF
TGTGCCAGCTCACCACCCTCACATACCCAGGCGGAAAAACTGTTTTTT
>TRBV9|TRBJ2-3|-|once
CASSVASGQNTDTQYF
TGTGCCAGCAGCGTAGCGTCGGGACAAAACACAGATACGCAGTATTTT
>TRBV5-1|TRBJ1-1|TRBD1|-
CASSPWTGGYTEAFF
TGCGCCAGCAGCCCATGGACAGGGGGATACACTGAAGCTTTCTTT
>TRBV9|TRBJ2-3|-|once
CASSVDEAVRYF
TGTGCCAGCAGCGTAGATGAGGCCGTGCGGTATTTT
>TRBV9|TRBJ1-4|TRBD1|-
CASSELGQGVGEKLFF
TGTGCCAGCAGCGAACTCGGACAGGGGGTTGGTGAAAAACTGTTTTTT
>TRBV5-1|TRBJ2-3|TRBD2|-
CASSSRLAGGSDTQYF
TGCGCCAGCAGCTCGAGACTAGCGGGGGGTTCAGATACGCAGTATTTT
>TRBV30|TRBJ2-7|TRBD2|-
CAWSLTSGEQYF
TGTGCCTGGAGCTTAACTAGCGGCGAGCAGTACTTC
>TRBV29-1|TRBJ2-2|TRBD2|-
CSVAGGGGIRTGELFF
TGCAGCGTTGCCGGCGGCGGGGGGATACGAACCGGGGAGCTGTTTTTT
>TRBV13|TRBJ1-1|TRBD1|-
CASSFGQGDTEAFF
TGTGCCAGCAGCTTCGGACAGGGGGACACTGAAGCTTTCTTT
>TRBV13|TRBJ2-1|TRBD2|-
CASSPPEGGGYNEQFF
TGTGCCAGCAGCCCCCCAGAGGGCGGGGGTTACAATGAGCAGTTCTTC
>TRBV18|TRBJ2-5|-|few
CASSPRAETQYF
TGTGCCAGCTCACCGCGAGCAGAGACCCAGTACTTC
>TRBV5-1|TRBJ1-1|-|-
CASSLASLNTEAFF
TGCGCCAGCAGCTTGGCCAGTTTGAACACTGAAGCTTTCTTT
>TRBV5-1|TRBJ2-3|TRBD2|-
CASSLDLSGGATTDTQYF
TGCGCCAGCAGCTTGGACCTTAGCGGGGGGGCGACCACAGATACGCAGTATTTT
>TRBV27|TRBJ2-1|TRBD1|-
CASSERQGTTTYNEQFF
TGTGCCAGCAGTGAAAGACAGGGGACCACTACCTACAATGAGCAGTTCTTC
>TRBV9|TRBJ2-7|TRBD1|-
CASSPKGGSSYEQYF
TGTGCCAGCAGTCCTAAAGGGGGCAGTAGCTACGAGCAGTACTTC
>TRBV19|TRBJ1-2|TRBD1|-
CASSIGQGVGYGYTF
TGTGCCAGTAGTATAGGACAGGGGGTTGGCTATGGCTACACCTTC
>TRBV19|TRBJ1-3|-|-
CASTHHSSGNTIYF
TGTGCCAGTACCCACCACAGCTCTGGAAACACCATATATTTT
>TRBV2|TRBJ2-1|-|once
CASRDRFREQFF
TGTGCCAGCAGAGACAGGTTCAGGGAGCAGTTCTTC
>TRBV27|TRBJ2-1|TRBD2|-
CASTESGRGSYNEQFF
TGTGCCAGCACTGAATCAGGGAGGGGATCCTACAATGAGCAGTTCTTC
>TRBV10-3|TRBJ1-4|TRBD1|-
CAIRGQGANEKLFF
TGTGCCATCAGGGGACAGGGGGCTAATGAAAAACTGTTTTTT
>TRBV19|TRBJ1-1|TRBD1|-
CASSIQGGNTEAFF
TGTGCCAGTAGTATACAGGGGGGAAACACTGAAGCTTTCTTT
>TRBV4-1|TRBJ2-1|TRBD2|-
CASSQLTSGGDNEQFF
TGCGCCAGCAGCCAGCTGACTAGCGGGGGGGACAATGAGCAGTTCTTC
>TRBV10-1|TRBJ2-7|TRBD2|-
CASSEKGAGDAYEQYF
TGCGCCAGCAGTGAGAAGGGAGCGGGGGATGCCTACGAGCAGTACTTC
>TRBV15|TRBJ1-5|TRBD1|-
CATSTARTGSNQPQHF
TGTGCCACCAGCACCGCCCGGACAGGGAGCAATCAGCCCCAGCATTTT
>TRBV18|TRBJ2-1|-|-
CASSVWERSSYNEQFF
TGTGCCAGCTCAGTATGGGAGCGGAGCTCCTACAATGAGCAGTTCTTC
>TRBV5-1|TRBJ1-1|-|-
CASSAGGGTEAFF
TGCGCCAGCAGCGCTGGAGGAGGGACTGAAGCTTTCTTT
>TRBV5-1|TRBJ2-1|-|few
CASALEGWNEQFF
TGCGCCAGCGCGTTGGAGGGGTGGAATGAGCAGTTCTTC
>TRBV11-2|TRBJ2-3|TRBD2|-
CASSSPGGRTDTQYF
TGTGCCAGCAGCTCCCCGGGGGGACGCACAGATACGCAGTATTTT
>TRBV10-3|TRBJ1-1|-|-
CAITEGVNTEAFF
TGTGCCATCACAGAAGGAGTGAACACTGAAGCTTTCTTT
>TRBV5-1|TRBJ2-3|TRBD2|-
CASSVGLAGGTDTQYF
TGCGCCAGCAGCGTAGGACTAGCGGGGGGGACAGATACGCAGTATTTT
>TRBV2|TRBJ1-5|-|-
CASSESTVNQPQHF
TGTGCCAGCAGTGAATCGACAGTTAATCAGCCCCAGCATTTT
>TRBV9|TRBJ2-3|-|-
CASSPRRGDQDTQYF
TGTGCCAGCAGCCCCCGACGCGGGGACCAAGATACGCAGTATTTT
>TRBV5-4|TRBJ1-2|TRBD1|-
CASSLEWAGGLEDYGYTF
TGTGCCAGCAGCTTGGAATGGGCAGGGGGCTTGGAAGACTATGGCTACACCTTC
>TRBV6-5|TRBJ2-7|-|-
CASSYTTPSDYEQYF
TGTGCCAGCAGTTACACCACCCCGAGCGACTACGAGCAGTACTTC
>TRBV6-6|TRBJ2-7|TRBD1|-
CASSGSGGPYEQYF
TGTGCCAGCAGTGGATCAGGGGGCCCCTACGAGCAGTACTTC
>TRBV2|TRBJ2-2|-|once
CASSDRDLSTGELFF
TGTGCCAGCAGTGACAGGGATTTAAGCACCGGGGAGCTGTTTTTT
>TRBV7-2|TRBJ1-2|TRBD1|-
CASSLVATGDYGYTF
TGTGCCAGCAGCTTAGTCGCGACAGGGGACTATGGCTACACCTTC
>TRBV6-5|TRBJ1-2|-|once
CASSNGGSRGYTF
TGTGCCAGCAGTAACGGAGGATCCCGGGGCTACACCTTC
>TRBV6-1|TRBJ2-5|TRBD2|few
CASSSSGGGETQYF
TGTGCCAGCAGTTCTAGCGGGGGCGGGGAGACCCAGTACTTC
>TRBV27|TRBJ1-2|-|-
CASSVAPGHLYGYTF
TGTGCCAGCAGCGTAGCCCCTGGCCACCTCTATGGCTACACCTTC
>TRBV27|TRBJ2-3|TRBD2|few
CASSWRALGSGATRSTDTQYF
TGTGCCAGCAGTTGGAGGGCTTTGGGTAGCGGGGCCACCAGAAGCACAGATACGCAGTATTTT
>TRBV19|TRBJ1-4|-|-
CASTPWHLSNEKLFF
TGTGCCAGTACCCCCTGGCACCTTTCAAATGAAAAACTGTTTTTT